The 30 T cell receptor beta chains in this list originate from one sample, sequenced in a study of blood T cells in healthy people across ages. A second PCR of roughly 7 to 11 cycles used a sample-barcoded 5' primer and a J-beta primer mix. TCRdb re-derived calls from the 5' RACE reads in MiXCR, one entry per CDR3 protein. The sample carries about 640,000 distinct CDR3 sequences, about 54% recorded once. Sequencing was done on a sample of blood. The source of these receptors is a man aged 55 to 70 in good health.

V usage is TRBV10-1 and J usage is TRBJ1-6; 9 nucleotides align to TRBD1. Per the germline V gene, CDR1 is WNHNN and CDR2 is SYGVQD (reference sequence). J lost 4 bases, V lost 7 bases, and 14 bases had no gene match. There are 18 residues in the CDR3. The CDR3 loop is CASMKSPGQGRYNSPLHF. CDR3 nucleotide sequence: TGCGCCAGCATGAAATCTCCGGGACAGGGCCGATATAATTCACCCCTCCACTTT.

This clonotype was counted between two and nine times. Germline and junction disagree at one end, which may indicate a read error. The genes are TRBV3-1 and TRBJ2-1; D gene ambiguous. This CDR3 has 15 residues. Per the germline V gene, CDR1 is LGHDT and CDR2 is YNNKEL (reference sequence). Here the CDR3 reads CASSQGGVVLNEQFF. DNA for the CDR3: TGTGCCAGCAGTCAAGGTGGGGTAGTACTCAATGAGCAGTTCTTC.

The rearrangement links TRBV3-1 to TRBJ2-5; D is undetermined. The germline gives CDR1 LGHDT, CDR2 YNNKEL (reference sequence). This CDR3 region has 13 residues. Trimming stripped 5 bases from V and 1 base from J, with 8 bases between. The CDR3 DNA reads as TGTGCCAGCAGCGCCCATGCCCAAGAGACCCAGTACTTC. This translates into CASSAHAQETQYF.

In this sample, this clonotype turned up a few times. The CDR3 loop is CASSTSGGSVEQFF. CDR3 DNA sequence: TGTGCCAGTTCGACTAGCGGGGGGTCCGTTGAGCAGTTCTTC. The chain has TRBV7-2 and TRBJ2-1, with 13 positions matching TRBD2. After removal of 9 bases from V and 9 bases from J, the junction contained 8 bases not matched to a gene. The length of the CDR3 is 14 residues. Germline lookup yields CDR1 SGHTA and CDR2 FQGNSA.

CDR3 in amino acids: CATSRDLGRVGQETQYF. The CDR3 DNA reads as TGTGCCACCAGCAGAGATCTGGGCAGGGTTGGCCAAGAGACCCAGTACTTC. The chain links TRBV15 to TRBJ2-5, with D maybe TRBD1 (5 bases). Germline assignment: CDR1 LNHNV and CDR2 YYDKDF (reference sequence). The CDR3 covers 17 residues. V lost 0 bases and J lost 1, with 15 bases in between.

The rearrangement uses TRBV20-1 and TRBJ1-5; possible D gene TRBD1, 5 bases. This CDR3 has 12 residues. V lost 3 bases, J lost 9 bases, and 12 bases lay in between. Looked up from germline, CDR1 is DFQATT and CDR2 is SNEGSKA (reference sequence). CDR3 in amino acids: CSARSGGRPQHF. The CDR3 nucleotides are TGCAGTGCTAGGTCGGGGGGTCGGCCCCAGCATTTT.

Of note for this clonotype: At one end, the junction sequence differs from germline, possibly due to a read error. This chain connects TRBV6-6 to TRBJ1-6, with D unresolved. The CDR3 length is 16 residues. The germline V gene encodes CDR1 MNHNY and CDR2 SVGAGI (reference sequence). For the CDR3, the DNA is TGTGCCAGCAGCCCGGCCCCGAGCTCCTATAATTCGCCCCTCCACTTT. It yields the protein CASSPAPSSYNSPLHF.

J is TRBJ1-1 and V is TRBV18; D is unresolved. This CDR3 is built from 14 residues. The V end was cut by 3 bases, the J end by 4 bases, with 12 bases between. CDR1 and CDR2 from the germline V gene are KGHSH and LQKENI. The CDR3 reads CASSPFGEGTEAFF. CDR3 nucleotides: TGTGCCAGCTCACCTTTCGGGGAGGGCACTGAAGCTTTCTTT.

This chain connects TRBV3-1 to TRBJ2-1; possible D gene TRBD2, 5 bases. This CDR3 comprises 14 residues. CDR1 and CDR2 (germline): LGHDT, YNNKEL (reference sequence). V lost 3 bases and J lost 9, with 15 bases in between. CDR3 nucleotides: TGTGCCAGCAGCCACCTACTAGAAGGAAGTGAGCAGTTCTTC. Translated: CASSHLLEGSEQFF.

The rearrangement joins TRBV20-1 to TRBJ1-2; D is uncertain. V was cut by 3 bases and J by 7 bases, with 15 bases left in between. Germline V gives CDR1 DFQATT, CDR2 SNEGSKA (reference sequence). The CDR3 is 13 residues long. The CDR3 DNA is TGCAGTGCTAGCGGAGGCCCGTCGGCTGGCTACACCTTC. Its translation: CSASGGPSAGYTF.

This rearrangement joins TRBV4-1 to TRBJ2-1; TRBD1 aligns across 10 bases. J lost 8 bases, V lost 5 bases, and 12 bases had no gene match. The CDR3 contains 16 residues. Germline CDR1 is MGHRA and CDR2 is YSYEKL. The CDR3 DNA sequence: TGCGCCAGCAGCTACACCGGGACAGGGGCACCAGATGAGCAGTTCTTC. It translates to CASSYTGTGAPDEQFF.

The V call is TRBV13, the J call TRBJ1-2; 12 bases map to TRBD1. J gave up 8 bases and V 5 bases, and 6 bases lay outside the gene matches. The length of the CDR3 is 14 residues. Germline V gene lookup returns CDR1 PRHDT and CDR2 FYEKMQ (reference sequence). The CDR3 nucleotides are TGTGCCAGCAGCGCGGGACAGGGGGCGTTCGGCTACACCTTC. Protein product: CASSAGQGAFGYTF.

This sequence joins TRBV19 and TRBJ2-3; 7 nucleotides match TRBD2. Germline V gene sequence: CDR1 LNHDA, CDR2 SQIVND (reference sequence). Trimming removed 7 bases from V and 1 base from J; junction bases left unmatched: 5. The CDR3 totals 14 residues. The CDR3 here is CASTQGGGTDTQYF. The CDR3 nucleotides are TGTGCCAGTACCCAGGGAGGGGGCACAGATACGCAGTATTTT.

Only a few counts were recorded for this clonotype. This chain uses TRBV3-1 with TRBJ2-5; D possibly corresponds to TRBD2 (6 bases). Trimming took off 3 bases at V and 3 bases at J, with 17 bases between the two ends. CDR1 is LGHDT and CDR2 is YNNKEL in the germline V gene (reference sequence). This CDR3 spans 16 amino acids. This CDR3 is CASSHPTVAGKETQYF. DNA for the CDR3: TGTGCCAGCAGCCACCCGACAGTTGCGGGAAAAGAGACCCAGTACTTC.

The J gene is TRBJ1-1, the V gene TRBV24-1; possible D gene TRBD1, 6 bases. The germline gives CDR1 KGHDR, CDR2 SFDVKD. V shed 5 bases and J shed 4 bases, with 10 bases lying between them. This CDR3 spans 13 amino acids. The CDR3 DNA follows: TGTGCCACCAGTGGGGGGGCGCGCACTGAAGCTTTCTTT. As protein: CATSGGARTEAFF.

This sequence joins TRBV24-1 and TRBJ1-2; D may be TRBD1 (6 bases). The CDR3 totals 16 residues. CDR1 is KGHDR, CDR2 SFDVKD, per germline. V was trimmed by 0 bases and J by 8 bases, leaving 18 bases between them. This chain's CDR3 is CATSDLQGGGQSGYTF. CDR3 in DNA: TGTGCCACCAGTGATTTGCAGGGAGGAGGACAGTCGGGCTACACCTTC.

The V and J genes are TRBV20-1 and TRBJ2-1, with TRBD2 identical over 10 bases. There are 17 residues in the CDR3. After removal of 7 bases from V and 1 base from J, the junction contained 13 bases not matched to a gene. Per germline, CDR1 DFQATT and CDR2 SNEGSKA (reference sequence). Here the CDR3 reads CSVTSPGLATSYNEQFF. The CDR3 bases are TGCAGTGTCACGTCACCGGGACTAGCGACATCCTACAATGAGCAGTTCTTC.

The chain uses TRBV29-1 and TRBJ2-6, with D possibly TRBD2 on 5 matching bases. Germline CDR1 and CDR2: SQVTM and ANQGSEA. V was cut by 4 bases and J by 0 bases, with 13 bases left in between. The CDR3 covers 16 residues. CDR3 amino acids: CSVGELGTSGANVLTF. CDR3 nucleotides: TGCAGCGTTGGGGAACTAGGAACCTCTGGGGCCAACGTCCTGACTTTC.

The chain uses TRBV6-6 and TRBJ1-2; D gene unclear. V lost 4 bases, J lost 8 bases, and 14 bases lay in between. Germline lookup yields CDR1 MNHNY and CDR2 SVGAGI (reference sequence). The length of the CDR3 is 13 residues. In DNA form, the CDR3 reads TGTGCCAGCAGTTGGACCGTTTGGGGAGGCTACACCTTC. It codes for CASSWTVWGGYTF.

The rearrangement uses TRBV4-2 and TRBJ2-4; D tentatively fits TRBD1 or TRBD2 (6 bases each). From germline, CDR1 is LGHNA and CDR2 YNFKEQ. This CDR3 is 21 amino acids long. The V end was cut by 6 bases, the J end by 5 bases, with 35 bases between. The CDR3 DNA reads TGTGCCAGCAGTCCAAGATATATCGGGGGCGGATGGATTAGGTCGGAAAACATTCAGTACTTC. Translated, it gives CASSPRYIGGGWIRSENIQYF.

This clonotype was counted between two and nine times. This chain links TRBV20-1 with TRBJ1-4; D not resolved. This CDR3 has 13 amino acids. Germline V CDR1 and CDR2: DFQATT, SNEGSKA (reference sequence). V was shortened by 6 bases and J by 8 bases, with 16 bases between the two germline ends. The CDR3 spells CSANMGHIEKLFF. The DNA of the CDR3 is TGCAGTGCAAACATGGGCCATATCGAAAAACTGTTTTTT.

The genes are TRBV14 and TRBJ2-3; 10 bases map to TRBD2. Germline V CDR1 and CDR2: SGHDN, FVKESK. The CDR3 has 18 residues. The J segment lost 2 bases and the V segment lost 3 bases, leaving 11 bases of the junction unmatched. As DNA, the CDR3 is TGTGCCAGCAGCCACCGCGGCACTAGCGGGGAGATCACAGATACGCAGTATTTT. Protein: CASSHRGTSGEITDTQYF.

This sequence joins TRBV2 and TRBJ2-5; D unclear. CDR1 SNHLY and CDR2 FYNNEI come from the germline V gene. V was cut by 0 bases and J by 2 bases, with 13 bases left in between. The CDR3 consists of 16 residues. The DNA for the CDR3 is TGTGCCAGCAGTGAAGCGATCCATCAGTATCAAGAGACCCAGTACTTC. As protein: CASSEAIHQYQETQYF.

V usage is TRBV27 and J usage is TRBJ2-7; D is undetermined. Germline V gene sequence: CDR1 MNHEY, CDR2 SMNVEV (reference sequence). The CDR3 is 15 amino acids. V lost 5 bases and J lost 4, with 18 bases in between. The CDR3 coding sequence is TGTGCCAGCAGTCTAGGACGGAGCCTACCTTACGAGCAGTACTTC. Its translation is CASSLGRSLPYEQYF.

This chain joins TRBV9 and TRBJ2-2, with TRBD2 matching 10 bases. The CDR3 totals 16 residues. J gave up 4 bases and V 2 bases, and 5 bases lay outside the gene matches. CDR1 and CDR2 from the germline V gene are SGDLS and YYNGEE. CDR3 loop: CASSVSSGGTTGELFF. In nucleotides, the CDR3 is TGTGCCAGCAGCGTGTCTAGCGGGGGAACCACCGGGGAGCTGTTTTTT.

The chain recombines TRBV5-1 with TRBJ2-6; possible D gene TRBD1, 5 bases. Germline V gene data show CDR1 as SGHRS and CDR2 as YFSETQ. The length of the CDR3 is 14 residues. The ends were cut back, 5 bases at V and 6 bases at J, with 12 bases in the middle. The CDR3 loop reads CASSTGLAANVLTF. Here the CDR3 DNA reads TGCGCCAGCAGTACAGGCCTCGCGGCCAACGTCCTGACTTTC.

V and J are TRBV20-1 and TRBJ1-1, with D perhaps matching TRBD1 (6 bases). The CDR3 loop spans 16 amino acids. Looked up from germline, CDR1 is DFQATT and CDR2 is SNEGSKA (reference sequence). Trimming pared 3 bases from V and 7 bases from J, leaving 24 bases between. The DNA of the CDR3 is TGCAGTGCTAGTAGGTTAGGCACAGTTTTAGGGGGTGAAGCTTTCTTT. Its translation is CSASRLGTVLGGEAFF.

The V and J genes are TRBV12-3 or TRBV12-4 and TRBJ2-1; possibly TRBD1 for D (8 bases). V was shortened by 6 bases and J by 4 bases, with 22 bases between the two germline ends. The CDR3 is 17 residues long. In DNA, the CDR3 is TGTGCCAGCAGCGGACAGGGCGGCCCTAGCGGTTACAATGAGCAGTTCTTC. Residues: CASSGQGGPSGYNEQFF.

V and J are TRBV19 and TRBJ2-2; no firm D call. Trimming shortened V by 6 bases and J by 0 bases, and 8 bases separated the two germline ends. Germline V CDR1 and CDR2: LNHDA, SQIVND (reference sequence). The CDR3 is 14 amino acids. CDR3 region: CASRLGSNTGELFF. The CDR3 bases are TGTGCCAGTAGGTTAGGGTCGAACACCGGGGAGCTGTTTTTT.

This clonotype was picked up a small number of times. The chain uses TRBV4-1 and TRBJ2-3; tentatively, D is TRBD1 or TRBD2 (6 bases each). This CDR3 is 18 amino acids long. Trimming took 1 base from V and 1 from J, leaving 18 bases between them. Germline-derived CDR1 and CDR2 are MGHRA and YSYEKL. CDR3 sequence reads: CASSQGAWGAAGTDTQYF. The DNA for the CDR3 is TGCGCCAGCAGCCAAGGGGCGTGGGGGGCTGCTGGCACAGATACGCAGTATTTT.